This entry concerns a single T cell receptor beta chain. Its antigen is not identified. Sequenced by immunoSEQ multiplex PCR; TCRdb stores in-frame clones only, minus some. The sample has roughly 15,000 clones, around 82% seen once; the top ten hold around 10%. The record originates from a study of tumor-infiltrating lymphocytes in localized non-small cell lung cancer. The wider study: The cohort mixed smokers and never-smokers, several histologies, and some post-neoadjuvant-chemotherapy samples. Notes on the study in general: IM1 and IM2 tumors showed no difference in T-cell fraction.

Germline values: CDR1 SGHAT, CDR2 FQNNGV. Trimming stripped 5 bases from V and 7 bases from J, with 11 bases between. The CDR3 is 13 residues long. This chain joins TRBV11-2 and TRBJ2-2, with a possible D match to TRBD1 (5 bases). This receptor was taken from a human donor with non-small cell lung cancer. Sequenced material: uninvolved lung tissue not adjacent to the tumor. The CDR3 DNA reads TGTGCCAGCAGCCAGGGAATTGGCGGGGAGCTGTTTTTT. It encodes CASSQGIGGELFF.